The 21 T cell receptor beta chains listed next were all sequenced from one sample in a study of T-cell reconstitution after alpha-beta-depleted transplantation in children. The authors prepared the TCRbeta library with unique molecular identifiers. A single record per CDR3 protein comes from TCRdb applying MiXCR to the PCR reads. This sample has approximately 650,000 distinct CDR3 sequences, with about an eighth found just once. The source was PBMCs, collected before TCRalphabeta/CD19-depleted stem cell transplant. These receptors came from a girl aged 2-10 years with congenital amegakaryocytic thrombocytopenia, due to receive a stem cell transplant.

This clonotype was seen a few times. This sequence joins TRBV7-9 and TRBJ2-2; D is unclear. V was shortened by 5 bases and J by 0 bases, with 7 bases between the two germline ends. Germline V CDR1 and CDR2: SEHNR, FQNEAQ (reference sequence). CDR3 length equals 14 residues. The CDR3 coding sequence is TGTGCCAGCAGCATCACAGCGAACACCGGGGAGCTGTTTTTT. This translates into CASSITANTGELFF.

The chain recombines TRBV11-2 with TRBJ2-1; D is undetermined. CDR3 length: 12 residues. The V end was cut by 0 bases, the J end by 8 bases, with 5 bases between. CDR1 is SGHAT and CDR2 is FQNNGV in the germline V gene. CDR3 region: CASSLDQDEQFF. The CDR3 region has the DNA TGTGCCAGCAGCTTAGATCAGGATGAGCAGTTCTTC.

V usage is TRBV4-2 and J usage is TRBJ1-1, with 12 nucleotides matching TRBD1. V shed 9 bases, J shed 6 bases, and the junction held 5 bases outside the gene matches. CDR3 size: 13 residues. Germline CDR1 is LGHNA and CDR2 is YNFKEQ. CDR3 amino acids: CASGTGGSSEAFF. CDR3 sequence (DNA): TGTGCCAGTGGGACAGGGGGCAGTTCTGAAGCTTTCTTT.

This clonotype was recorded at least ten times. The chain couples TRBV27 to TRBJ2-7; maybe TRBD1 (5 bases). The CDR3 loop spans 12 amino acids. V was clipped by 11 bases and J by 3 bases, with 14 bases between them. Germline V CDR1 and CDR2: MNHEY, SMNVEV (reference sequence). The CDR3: CASKGIGYEQYF. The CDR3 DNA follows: TGTGCCTCAAAGGGGATCGGCTACGAGCAGTACTTC.

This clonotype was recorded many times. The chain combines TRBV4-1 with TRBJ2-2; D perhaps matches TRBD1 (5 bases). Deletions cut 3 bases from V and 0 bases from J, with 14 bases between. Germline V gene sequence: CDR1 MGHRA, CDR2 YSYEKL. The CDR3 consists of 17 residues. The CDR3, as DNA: TGCGCCAGCAGCCAGGACAACACGCCGGCGAACACCGGGGAGCTGTTTTTT. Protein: CASSQDNTPANTGELFF.

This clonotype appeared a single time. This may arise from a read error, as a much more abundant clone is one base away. The CDR3 here is CSARLDAMEETQYF. The CDR3 DNA reads TGCAGTGCTCGACTTGACGCAATGGAAGAGACCCAGTACTTC. The V call is TRBV20-1, the J call TRBJ2-5, with unresolved D. Germline V gene lookup returns CDR1 DFQATT and CDR2 SNEGSKA (reference sequence). The CDR3 extends over 14 amino acids. Trimming removed 5 bases from V and 3 bases from J, with 16 bases in between.

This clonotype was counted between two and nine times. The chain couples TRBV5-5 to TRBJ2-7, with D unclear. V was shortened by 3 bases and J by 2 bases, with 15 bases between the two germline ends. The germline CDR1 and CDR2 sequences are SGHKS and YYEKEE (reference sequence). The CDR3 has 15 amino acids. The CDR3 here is CASSWGWVSAYEQYF. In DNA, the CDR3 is TGTGCCAGCAGCTGGGGTTGGGTGAGTGCCTACGAGCAGTACTTC.

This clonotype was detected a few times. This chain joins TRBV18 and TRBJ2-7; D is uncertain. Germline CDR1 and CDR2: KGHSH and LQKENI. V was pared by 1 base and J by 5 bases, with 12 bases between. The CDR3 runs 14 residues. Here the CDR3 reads CASSPRYEKNEQYF. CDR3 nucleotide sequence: TGTGCCAGCTCACCACGCTACGAGAAAAACGAGCAGTACTTC.

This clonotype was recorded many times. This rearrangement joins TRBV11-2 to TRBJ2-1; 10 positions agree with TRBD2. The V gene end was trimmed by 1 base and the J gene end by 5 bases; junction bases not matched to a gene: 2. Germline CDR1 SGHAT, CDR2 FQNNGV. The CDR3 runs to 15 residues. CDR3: CASSLVTSGHNEQFF. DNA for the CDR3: TGTGCCAGCAGCTTAGTGACTAGCGGGCACAATGAGCAGTTCTTC.

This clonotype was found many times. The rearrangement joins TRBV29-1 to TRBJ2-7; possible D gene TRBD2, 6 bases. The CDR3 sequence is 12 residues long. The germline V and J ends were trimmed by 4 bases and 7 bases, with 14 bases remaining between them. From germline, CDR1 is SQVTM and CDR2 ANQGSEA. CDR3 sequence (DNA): TGCAGCGTTGGTATGGTAGCGGAGGAGCAGTACTTC. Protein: CSVGMVAEEQYF.

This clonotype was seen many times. The CDR3 nucleotides are TGTGCCATCGGGCGTAGCGGGAACACCGGGGAGCTGTTTTTT. Protein product: CAIGRSGNTGELFF. This rearrangement joins TRBV6-1 to TRBJ2-2; maybe TRBD2 (6 bases). Between the trimmed V and J ends, which lost 10 bases and 1 base, there was a span of 13 bases. CDR3 length: 14 amino acids. In germline, CDR1 is MNHNS, CDR2 SASEGT.

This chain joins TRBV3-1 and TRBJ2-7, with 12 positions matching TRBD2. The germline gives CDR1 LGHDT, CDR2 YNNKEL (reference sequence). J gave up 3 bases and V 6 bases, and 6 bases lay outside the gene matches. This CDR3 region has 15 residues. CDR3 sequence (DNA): TGTGCCAGCAGTCTCCGACTAGCGGGAGACTACGAGCAGTACTTC. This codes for CASSLRLAGDYEQYF.

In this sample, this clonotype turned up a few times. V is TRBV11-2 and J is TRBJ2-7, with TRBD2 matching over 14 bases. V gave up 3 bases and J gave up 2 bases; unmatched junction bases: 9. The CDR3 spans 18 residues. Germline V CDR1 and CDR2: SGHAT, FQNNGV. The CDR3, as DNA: TGTGCCAGCAGCTTCGACGGACTAGCGGGAGGCCTCGCCTACGAGCAGTACTTC. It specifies CASSFDGLAGGLAYEQYF.

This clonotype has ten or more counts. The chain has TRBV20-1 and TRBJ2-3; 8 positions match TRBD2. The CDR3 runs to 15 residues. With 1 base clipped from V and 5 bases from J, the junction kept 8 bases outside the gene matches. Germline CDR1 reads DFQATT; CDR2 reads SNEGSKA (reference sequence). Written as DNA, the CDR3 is TGCAGTGCTAGAGGTTCGGGACTAGTTCAAGATACGCAGTATTTT. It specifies CSARGSGLVQDTQYF.

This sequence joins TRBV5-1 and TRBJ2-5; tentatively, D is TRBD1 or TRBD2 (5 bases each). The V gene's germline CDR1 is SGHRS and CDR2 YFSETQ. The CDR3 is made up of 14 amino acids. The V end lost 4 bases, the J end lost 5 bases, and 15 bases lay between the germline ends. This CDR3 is CASSPSRVGETQYF. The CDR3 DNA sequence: TGCGCCAGCAGCCCTAGCAGGGTAGGCGAGACCCAGTACTTC. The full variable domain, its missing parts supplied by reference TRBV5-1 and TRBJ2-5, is KAGVTQTPRYLIKTRGQQVTLSCSPISGHRSVSWYQQTPGQGLQFLFEYFSETQRNKGNFPGRFSGRQFSNSRSEMNVSTLELGDSALYLCASSPSRVGETQYFGPGTRLLVL.

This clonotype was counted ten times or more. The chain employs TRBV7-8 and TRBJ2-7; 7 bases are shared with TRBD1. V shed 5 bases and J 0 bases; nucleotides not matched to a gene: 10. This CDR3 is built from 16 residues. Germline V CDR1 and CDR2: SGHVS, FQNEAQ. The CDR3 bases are TGTGCCAGCAGCCTCGACAGGGACCGCAGCTCCTACGAGCAGTACTTC. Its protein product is CASSLDRDRSSYEQYF.

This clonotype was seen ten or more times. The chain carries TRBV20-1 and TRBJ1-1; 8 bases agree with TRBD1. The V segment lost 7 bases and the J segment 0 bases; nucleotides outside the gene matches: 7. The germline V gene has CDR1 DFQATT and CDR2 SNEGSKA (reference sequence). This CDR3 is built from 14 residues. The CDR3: CSVPGQGMNTEAFF. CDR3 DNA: TGCAGTGTCCCCGGACAGGGAATGAACACTGAAGCTTTCTTT.

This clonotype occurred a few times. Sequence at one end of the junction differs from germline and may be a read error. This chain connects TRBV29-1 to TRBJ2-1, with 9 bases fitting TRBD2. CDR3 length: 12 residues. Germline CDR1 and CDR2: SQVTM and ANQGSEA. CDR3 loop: CSVEGAGGPFIF. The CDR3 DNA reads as TGCAGCGTTGAGGGCGCGGGAGGGCCTTTTATTTTC.

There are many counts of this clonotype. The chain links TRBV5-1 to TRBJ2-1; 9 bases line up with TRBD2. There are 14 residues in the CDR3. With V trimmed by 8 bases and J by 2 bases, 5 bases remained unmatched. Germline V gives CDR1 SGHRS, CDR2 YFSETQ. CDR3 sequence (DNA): TGCGCCAGAAGAGCTAGCGGGGCCTACAATGAGCAGTTCTTC. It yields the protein CARRASGAYNEQFF.

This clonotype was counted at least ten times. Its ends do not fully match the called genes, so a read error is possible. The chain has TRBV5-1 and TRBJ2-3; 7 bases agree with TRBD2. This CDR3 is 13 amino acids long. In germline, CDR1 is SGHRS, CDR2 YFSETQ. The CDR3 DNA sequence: TGTGCCAGCAGCCCCGGGGGGACAGATACGCAGTATTTT. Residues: CASSPGGTDTQYF.

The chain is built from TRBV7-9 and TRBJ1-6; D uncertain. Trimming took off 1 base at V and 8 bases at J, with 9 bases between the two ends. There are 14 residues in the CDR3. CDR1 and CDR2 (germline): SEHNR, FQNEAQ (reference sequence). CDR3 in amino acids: CASSLGGWYSPLHF. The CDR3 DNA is TGTGCCAGCAGCTTAGGGGGTTGGTATTCACCCCTCCACTTT.